Reported below is one TCR beta chain. These data belong to a study of blood T cell repertoires in COVID-19. Background on the study: Collection of acute and convalescent COVID-19 samples took place in the United States, Italy and Spain. T cells, B-cell-depleted T cells, or PBMCs provided the cDNA or gDNA that served as material.

Produced via immunoSEQ multiplex PCR; TCRdb's table is partial and in-frame only. The data contain some 150,000 clones, roughly nine tenths of them seen just once; the ten biggest clones take up under 2%. This TCR was sampled from a human donor in a cohort sampled during active COVID-19. Sequencing used peripheral blood.

CDR3 in amino acids: CASSDWGGTDTQYF. Written as DNA, the CDR3 is TGTGCCAGCAGCGATTGGGGGGGCACAGATACGCAGTATTTT. The chain recombines TRBV7-3 with TRBJ2-3; D perhaps matches TRBD2 (6 bases). From germline, CDR1 is SGHTA and CDR2 FQGTGA. Trimming pared 5 bases from V and 1 base from J, leaving 10 bases between. The CDR3 totals 14 residues.